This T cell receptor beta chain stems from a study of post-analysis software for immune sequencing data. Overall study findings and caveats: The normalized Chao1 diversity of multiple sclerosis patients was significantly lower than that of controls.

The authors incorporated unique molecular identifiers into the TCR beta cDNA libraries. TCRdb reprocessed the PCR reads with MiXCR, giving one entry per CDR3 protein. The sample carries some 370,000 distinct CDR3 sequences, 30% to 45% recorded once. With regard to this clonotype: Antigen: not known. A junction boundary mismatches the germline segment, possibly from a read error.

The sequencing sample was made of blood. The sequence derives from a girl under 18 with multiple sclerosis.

The CDR3 DNA reads TGTGCTAGCAGCTCCGGGGACAGTTCCTACGAGCAGTACTTC. It translates to CASSSGDSSYEQYF. The chain is built from TRBV7-7 and TRBJ2-7, with 7 nucleotides matching TRBD1. This CDR3 comprises 14 residues. Germline-derived CDR1 and CDR2 are SSHAT and FNYEAQ (reference sequence).